This T cell receptor (beta chain) was recorded in a study of CD8+ T cells in alopecia areata. Sequencing relied on a cDNA template that was reverse transcribed from extracted RNA. The assay was immunoSEQ multiplex PCR, and TCRdb's table has in-frame clones only and misses some. The table has 93,000 or so clones, less than 70% seen once; the top ten hold 8.5% to 10%. General study points: Resident alphabeta T cells of normal skin are also sequenced in scalp samples. Normal scalp showed lower clonality than lesional scalp, especially alopecia totalis/universalis.

This clone was counted between two and nine times. Its specificity is not known. The sequenced sample was CD4+ T cells sorted from blood. The origin of this receptor is a human donor in good health.

CDR3 sequence: CASSSRQGAGPLHF. Written as DNA, the CDR3 is TGTGCCAGCAGTTCTCGACAGGGGGCCGGACCCCTCCACTTT. This sequence joins TRBV27 and TRBJ1-6; 10 positions agree with TRBD1. Germline values: CDR1 MNHEY, CDR2 SMNVEV (reference sequence). V trimming: 4 bases; J trimming: 12 bases; junction bases outside the gene matches: 6. CDR3 length: 14 amino acids.